This T cell receptor beta chain is from a study of response to subunit inactivated influenza vaccine. Overall study results and limits: The authors offered the suggestion that each seasonal influenza vaccination recruits few new T cells.

From the RT-PCR reads, TCRdb called clonotypes with MiXCR, one entry per CDR3 protein. The table has around 650,000 distinct CDR3 sequences, approximately 15% seen once. Regarding this clonotype: Its antigen remains unidentified.

V trimming: 3 bases; J trimming: 5 bases; junction bases outside the gene matches: 5. The CDR3 spans 14 residues. Germline lookup yields CDR1 LNHNV and CDR2 YYDKDF (reference sequence). This chain joins TRBV15 and TRBJ2-7, with 9 bases aligning to TRBD1. The TCR sequence derives from a middle-aged man who received an inactivated influenza vaccine. The sample was PBMCs from blood, taken less than 13 days after vaccination. The chain's CDR3 is CATSRDRGPHEQYF. The CDR3 DNA follows: TGTGCCACCAGCAGGGACAGGGGCCCTCACGAGCAGTACTTC.